This entry lists 23 T cell receptor beta chains sequenced from one sample in a study of tumor-infiltrating lymphocytes in primary liver carcinoma. TCR beta cDNA was reverse-transcribed from about 500 ng of total RNA. The reaction used a constant-region primer and ProtoScript II reverse transcriptase. Three nested multiplex PCR rounds of slightly modified ARM-PCR generated TCR beta libraries. A C-beta reverse primer was combined with TRBV1-TRBV30 forward primers in the first two PCR rounds, and each round had 10 cycles. Using its own MiXCR run on the multiplex PCR reads, TCRdb lists one record per CDR3 protein. Here the sample spans tens of thousands of distinct CDR3 sequences, 65% to 85% being singletons. Extraction of RNA together with DNA used about 20-34 mg of unsorted bulk tissue. Sequencing was done on a sample of liver tumor tissue from sampling region 5. The subset is: tumor region T5, tumor centre. All receptors derive from a man aged 35 to 55 with primary liver carcinoma and hepatitis B virus infection.

This chain links TRBV29-1 with TRBJ2-2; no definite D call. CDR3 size: 14 residues. Germline values: CDR1 SQVTM, CDR2 ANQGSEA. V was cut by 0 bases and J by 6 bases, with 11 bases left in between. The CDR3 region has the DNA TGCAGCGTTGAAGATCGGACCGTGGCCGGGGAGCTGTTTTTT. Protein sequence: CSVEDRTVAGELFF.

As regards this clonotype: Sequence at one end of the junction differs from germline and may be a read error. CDR3 DNA sequence: TGCAACGTGTATCTTGCTCGCGACTATGGTTACACCTTC. Translation gives CNVYLARDYGYTF. The chain recombines TRBV29-1 with TRBJ1-2; no firm D call. Germline CDR1 reads SQVTM; CDR2 reads ANQGSEA. The CDR3 consists of 13 residues.

This clonotype was observed many times. The V and J genes are TRBV30 and TRBJ2-7, with D possibly being TRBD2 (5 bases). CDR1 is GTSNPN and CDR2 is SVGIG in the germline V gene (reference sequence). V was clipped by 1 base and J by 7 bases, with 17 bases between them. The CDR3 is made up of 14 amino acids. The CDR3 DNA sequence: TGTGCCTGGAGTGCGGGGTCCCTCGTGGGGGAGCAGTACTTC. Translating it yields CAWSAGSLVGEQYF. The full variable domain, rest sourced from reference TRBV30 and TRBJ2-7, is SQTIHQWPATLVQPVGSPLSLECTVEGTSNPNLYWYRQAAGRGLQLLFYSVGIGQISSEVPQNLSASRPQDRQFILSSKKLLLSDSGFYLCAWSAGSLVGEQYFGPGTRLTVT.

Regarding this clonotype: One end of the junction does not line up with germline, which may come from a read error. J is TRBJ1-6 and V is TRBV11-2; 7 bases map to TRBD1. Germline V gene data show CDR1 as SGHAT and CDR2 as FQNNGV. CDR3 length equals 14 residues. The CDR3 protein is CASRLHRGLSPIHF. The DNA of the CDR3 is TGTGCCAGCCGCTTACATAGGGGGCTTTCACCCATCCACTTT.

Of note for this clonotype: A junction boundary mismatches the germline segment, possibly from a read error. The chain combines TRBV6-2 or TRBV6-3 with TRBJ2-5; TRBD2 is a possible D gene (6 bases). The CDR3 runs to 16 residues. Per the germline V gene, CDR1 is MNHEY and CDR2 is SVGEGT. CDR3 sequence (DNA): TGTTCCAGCAGACAATCGACGGCAGCGGGCGTAGAGACCCAGTACTTC. As protein: CSSRQSTAAGVETQYF.

Judged by abundance, this clonotype is medium-sized. The chain employs TRBV6-1 and TRBJ2-6; TRBD2 matches at 13 bases. V gave up 5 bases and J gave up 11 bases; unmatched junction bases: 6. This CDR3 has 15 amino acids. Per the germline V gene, CDR1 is MNHNS and CDR2 is SASEGT. The CDR3 nucleotides read TGTGCCAGCAGTTTTGGGACTAGCGGGATCGACGTCCTGACTTTC. Protein product: CASSFGTSGIDVLTF.

A note on this clonotype: This sequence may be a read error, since a much larger clone differs from it by one base. The chain combines TRBV18 with TRBJ2-3; TRBD2 agrees at 7 bases. This CDR3 has 14 amino acids. Trimming at V came to 10 bases and at J to 3 bases, leaving 10 bases not matched to a gene. The germline CDR1 and CDR2 sequences are KGHSH and LQKENI. The CDR3 DNA reads TGTGCCACCACAACTAGCGACGGTACAGATACGCAGTATTTT. Amino acid sequence: CATTTSDGTDTQYF.

A remark on this clonotype: Compared with germline, one end of the junction differs, possibly owing to a read error. V gene TRBV6-2 or TRBV6-3 combines with J gene TRBJ2-5; a possible D gene is TRBD2 (7 bases). The CDR3 contains 15 residues. CDR1 and CDR2 (germline): MNHEY, SVGEGT. The CDR3 spells CANARGGSDMETQYF. In DNA, the CDR3 is TGTGCCAACGCCAGGGGCGGGAGTGATATGGAGACCCAATACTTC.

Notes on this clonotype: A read error may be the cause here, since a much bigger clone is one base away. This chain links TRBV11-1 with TRBJ2-3; unclear D gene. The CDR3 is 13 residues long. Per the germline V gene, CDR1 is SGHAT and CDR2 is FQDESV (reference sequence). CDR3 loop: CACSSIRTDTQYF. CDR3 sequence (DNA): TGTGCCTGCAGCTCGATCCGAACAGATACGCAGTATTTT.

About this clonotype: The CDR3 carries no conserved terminal phenylalanine or tryptophan, so it likely arises from a read error. No DNA is shown, since the ends of the CDR3 on it are uncertain; the CDR3 is the one TCRdb lists. The chain has TRBV4-3 and TRBJ1-6. The germline CDR1 and CDR2 sequences are LGHNA and YSLEER. The CDR3 is 16 residues long, ends included. The CDR3: CATSQAQTVDNSLLPI.

V and J are TRBV14 and TRBJ1-4; D is unresolved. V was shortened by 7 bases and J by 10 bases, with 16 bases between the two germline ends. Looked up from germline, CDR1 is SGHDN and CDR2 is FVKESK. CDR3 length: 13 residues. CDR3: CASTYSFDGKLFF. CDR3 DNA sequence: TGTGCCAGCACTTACTCCTTCGATGGAAAACTGTTTTTT. Complete variable domain (other parts from reference TRBV14 and TRBJ1-4): EAGVTQFPSHSVIEKGQTVTLRCDPISGHDNLYWYRRVMGKEIKFLLHFVKESKQDESGMPNNRFLAERTGGTYSTLKVQPAELEDSGVYFCASTYSFDGKLFFGSGTQLSVL.

V usage is TRBV14 and J usage is TRBJ2-1, with 9 positions matching TRBD2. Germline values: CDR1 SGHDN, CDR2 FVKESK. V trimming: 0 bases; J trimming: 7 bases; junction bases outside the gene matches: 10. The length of the CDR3 is 17 residues. Here the CDR3 DNA reads TGTGCCAGCAGCCAAGATCTCTGGATTAGCGGGAGAAATGAGCAGTTCTTC. This encodes CASSQDLWISGRNEQFF.

Regarding this clonotype: At one boundary the junction diverges from the germline segment, which might be a read error. The chain combines TRBV11-2 with TRBJ2-5; 9 bases match TRBD1. CDR1 is SGHAT, CDR2 FQNNGV, per germline. The CDR3 has 15 residues. CDR3 loop: CASSPGQGSQGTQYF. CDR3 nucleotides: TGTGCCAGCAGCCCGGGACAGGGATCCCAAGGGACCCAGTACTTT.

For this clonotype: Germline and junction disagree at one end, which may indicate a read error. The rearrangement links TRBV28 to TRBJ1-6; tentatively, D is TRBD1 (5 bases). The germline CDR1 and CDR2 sequences are MDHEN and SYDVKM. The CDR3 consists of 13 residues. The CDR3 bases are TGTGCCTGCAGTAGCAGGGTGGACTCACCCCTCCGCTTT. It codes for CACSSRVDSPLRF.

The chain joins TRBV12-3 or TRBV12-4 to TRBJ2-7, with TRBD2 matching 7 bases. V dropped 11 bases and J dropped 0; count of bases not matched to a gene: 19. The CDR3 runs to 17 residues. The chain's CDR3 is CAYSLRLAETHSYEQYF. The CDR3 DNA reads as TGTGCCTACAGTTTACGGCTAGCGGAGACCCACTCCTACGAGCAGTACTTC.

Details on this clonotype: This may be a read error, as it is one base from a much larger clone. V is TRBV28 and J is TRBJ1-2; D call uncertain. The CDR3 is made up of 11 amino acids. The germline V gene has CDR1 MDHEN and CDR2 SYDVKM. In nucleotides, the CDR3 is TGTGCCTGCAGTATGCGGACTGGCTACACCTTC. Encoded protein: CACSMRTGYTF.

By share of the sample, this clonotype is medium-sized (0.01 to 0.1%). V gene TRBV6-1 combines with J gene TRBJ1-5, with D possibly being TRBD1 (5 bases). CDR1 and CDR2 (germline): MNHNS, SASEGT. The length of the CDR3 is 14 residues. Between the trimmed V and J ends, which lost 1 base and 7 bases, there was a span of 11 bases. The DNA for the CDR3 is TGTGCCAGCAGTGAAGGGAGGGGAGGCCAGCCCCAGCATTTT. This sequence encodes CASSEGRGGQPQHF.

As to this clonotype: The junction does not match germline at one end; this may be a read error. The chain employs TRBV4-3 and TRBJ2-3; no clear D. From germline, CDR1 is LGHNA and CDR2 YSLEER. The CDR3 spans 13 residues. CDR3 nucleotide sequence: TGCGCCAGCAGCCCCCTTGCTAGGGATACACAGTATTTT. Protein product: CASSPLARDTQYF.

For this clonotype: The CDR3 does not close with the conserved phenylalanine or tryptophan, likely indicating a read error. No DNA is shown, since the ends of the CDR3 on it are uncertain; the CDR3 is the one TCRdb lists. The V call is TRBV11-1, the J call TRBJ2-1; the table names TRBD1, a call not compared with the DNA. The CDR3 region is 15 residues in length, termini included. Germline V gives CDR1 SGHAT, CDR2 FQDESV (reference sequence). CDR3: CARSFQGPLDSELFL.

This sequence joins TRBV6-2 or TRBV6-3 and TRBJ2-5; 7 positions agree with TRBD1. Trimming cost V 5 bases and J 1 base; bases outside gene matches: 7. CDR1 MNHEY and CDR2 SVGEGT come from the germline V gene. This CDR3 region has 15 residues. The CDR3 sequence: CASSAMTGTQETQYF. The CDR3 DNA follows: TGTGCCAGCAGTGCCATGACAGGGACCCAAGAGACCCAGTACTTC.

Turning to this clonotype: Because the CDR3 is missing its conserved closing phenylalanine or tryptophan, this is likely a read error. The rearrangement links TRBV29-1 to TRBJ1-5; possible D gene TRBD1, 5 bases. From germline, CDR1 is SQVTM and CDR2 ANQGSEA. The CDR3 contains 14 residues. The ends were cut back, 6 bases at V and 6 bases at J, with 18 bases in the middle. The DNA of the CDR3 is TGCAGCGTCGCCGAAGGACAAACCGGTCAGCCCCAGCATCTT. Its translation is CSVAEGQTGQPQHL.

As for this clonotype: At one end the junction does not follow the germline gene, possibly because of a read error. V and J are TRBV6-5 and TRBJ2-5, with D tentatively TRBD2 (5 bases). Germline V gene sequence: CDR1 MNHEY, CDR2 SVGAGI. CDR3 size: 14 residues. As DNA, the CDR3 is TGTGCTAGCAGTACTTGGACTCGTCAAGAGACCCAGTACTTC. It specifies CASSTWTRQETQYF.

This clonotype was counted ten times or more. The rearrangement joins TRBV5-4 to TRBJ2-1; D might be TRBD2 (7 bases). CDR1 and CDR2 (germline): SGHNT, YYREEE (reference sequence). V lost 4 bases to trimming and J lost 10 bases, with 15 bases between them. The CDR3 has 13 amino acids. The CDR3 protein is CASSRRGGVEQFF. CDR3 DNA sequence: TGTGCCAGCAGCCGAAGGGGGGGAGTCGAGCAGTTCTTC.